This is a list of T cell receptor beta chains from one sample in a study of cytomegalovirus exposure and HLA in healthy donors. Method: immunoSEQ multiplex PCR; TCRdb's copy keeps in-frame clones and lacks some. The sample comprises over 150,000 clones, under 90% of which are singletons, and about 7% rests with the top ten. The sequenced sample consisted of PBMCs. The receptors shown here come from a man aged 25-45 years in good health and CMV-seropositive. The conserved cysteine and the conserved F or W are not part of the CDR3 here. Expanded clones are given a class, and other clones once, few, many or no size at all.

J gene,clone size,V gene,CDR3 protein
TRBJ2-6,few,TRBV7-2,ASSLLRDRENSGANVLT
TRBJ2-3,NA,TRBV27,ASRTIRAGKITDTQY
TRBJ1-5,NA,TRBV27,ASSLGGYDQPQH
TRBJ1-6,NA,TRBV9,ASSVARNSPLH
TRBJ1-3,NA,TRBV7-2,ASSATGGLSGNTIY
TRBJ1-1,NA,TRBV11-3,ASSLGGVAEAF
TRBJ2-7,NA,TRBV11-2,ASSLVASGGYEQY
TRBJ1-2,NA,TRBV6-1,ASSGTGANGYT
TRBJ1-2,few,TRBV5-6,ASSPTGGNYGYT
TRBJ2-6,NA,TRBV27,ASSTGTDILGAGANVLT
TRBJ1-1,few,TRBV27,ASRGWDTEAF
TRBJ2-7,NA,TRBV2,ASSELGQGETSRDGEQY
TRBJ2-7,NA,TRBV7-2,ASSWTSGNYEQY
TRBJ2-3,NA,TRBV12-5,ASGLVRGGNTDTQY
TRBJ2-7,NA,TRBV29-1,SVCGIPAYEQY
TRBJ2-5,NA,TRBV27,ASRYPGTGTQY
TRBJ2-3,NA,TRBV7-2,ASSLDNAGGPNTDTQY
TRBJ2-5,NA,TRBV20-1,SAAAGETQY
TRBJ2-5,NA,TRBV29-1,SVEGAPAGEQY
TRBJ1-2,NA,TRBV28,ASSLLQGAGGYT
TRBJ2-5,NA,TRBV4-3,ASSQDGTSGAQETQY
TRBJ2-5,NA,TRBV4-2,ASSQGVGRGGASLETQY
TRBJ2-5,NA,TRBV10-1,ASSESSGRETQY
TRBJ1-4,once,TRBV13,ASSSSRGNEKLF
TRBJ1-2,NA,TRBV5-1,ASSLVRAGTDYGYT
TRBJ2-3,NA,TRBV27,ASSLASGTSTDTQY
TRBJ2-1,NA,TRBV7-9,ASSSSSGLDNEQF
TRBJ2-1,few,TRBV6-5,ASSYSELFYNEQF
TRBJ1-2,NA,TRBV7-9,ASSSRTGEGNGYT
TRBJ2-1,NA,TRBV19,ASSAGQPTEQF
TRBJ1-2,once,TRBV10-3,AITQGQGSSGYT
TRBJ2-1,NA,TRBV12-2,ASRKGGALAGGISEQF
TRBJ1-6,NA,TRBV15,ATSRDRGRNSPLH
TRBJ2-2,NA,TRBV5-1,ASSSGLAGVAGELF
TRBJ2-7,NA,TRBV19,ASSIVSWGQGSYEQY
TRBJ1-3,NA,TRBV9,ASSVSGGSGNTIY
TRBJ2-5,NA,TRBV5-4,ASSRTGTGEETQY
TRBJ1-2,once,TRBV6-5,ASSYLDSYGYT
TRBJ2-5,few,TRBV5-4,ASTRGGLTETQY
TRBJ2-1,few,TRBV11-3,ASSLDLQGYNEQF
TRBJ1-1,NA,TRBV6-5,ASSYRTRMNTEAF
TRBJ2-7,few,TRBV15,ATSTDRRYEQY
TRBJ1-1,NA,TRBV30,AWKQGEAF
TRBJ2-7,NA,TRBV29-1,SVETRVGEQY
TRBJ2-1,NA,TRBV7-3,ASSPGLDNEQF
TRBJ2-2,NA,TRBV10-2,ASKGGAGGPSNTGELF
TRBJ2-2,NA,TRBV2,ASTSRQAANTGELF